These 6 T cell receptor beta chains share one sample of origin, sequenced in a study of blood T cell repertoires in COVID-19 (dated by TCRdb to 2018 to 2020). The method behind the library was the immunoSEQ multiplex PCR assay. TCRdb limited this immuneACCESS table to in-frame rearrangements with V and J called. A share of clones is missing; checked studies link under half to unresolved V genes, and the rest is unexplained. Recorded for this sample are 250,000 to 300,000 clones; around 90% of them occurred a single time. The biggest ten clones account for around 2.1% of the sample. The sequencing sample was made of peripheral blood. These receptors came from a man in his fifties with acute or convalescent COVID-19.

This chain uses TRBV9 with TRBJ2-1; 10 nucleotides agree with TRBD2. The V and J ends lost 3 bases and 8 bases, in that order; junction bases with no gene match: 11. Germline CDR1 reads SGDLS; CDR2 reads YYNGEE. CDR3 length equals 16 residues. CDR3 in amino acids: CASSAGLAGAIDEQFF. CDR3 nucleotides: TGTGCCAGCAGCGCGGGCCTAGCGGGGGCTATCGATGAGCAGTTCTTC.

The V call is TRBV27, the J call TRBJ1-1, with 7 nucleotides matching TRBD1. The CDR3 length is 12 residues. CDR1 and CDR2 from the germline V gene are MNHEY and SMNVEV (reference sequence). The V and J ends lost 6 bases and 6 bases, in that order; junction bases with no gene match: 4. The DNA for the CDR3 is TGTGCCAGCAGCAAGGGGGCAGCTGAAGCTTTCTTT. Amino acid sequence: CASSKGAAEAFF.

The V and J genes are TRBV4-2 and TRBJ1-1; D is uncertain. The V end lost 0 bases, the J end lost 1 base, and 3 bases lay between the germline ends. The V gene's germline CDR1 is LGHNA and CDR2 YNFKEQ. The length of the CDR3 is 13 residues. The CDR3 region is CASSQDRNTEAFF. CDR3 nucleotides: TGTGCCAGCAGCCAAGATAGGAACACTGAAGCTTTCTTT.

The chain combines TRBV9 with TRBJ1-2; D is unresolved. The CDR3 runs 12 residues. CDR1 SGDLS and CDR2 YYNGEE come from the germline V gene. Trimming removed 2 bases from V and 4 bases from J, with 6 bases in between. In nucleotides, the CDR3 is TGTGCCAGCAGCGTCGGGTTCTATGGCTACACCTTC. Protein: CASSVGFYGYTF. Full variable domain (remainder filled in from reference TRBV9 and TRBJ1-2): DSGVTQTPKHLITATGQRVTLRCSPRSGDLSVYWYQQSLDQGLQFLIQYYNGEERAKGNILERFSAQQFPDLHSELNLSSLELGDSALYFCASSVGFYGYTFGSGTRLTVV.

This chain connects TRBV5-1 to TRBJ2-2; 7 bases match TRBD1. J was trimmed by 0 bases and V by 7 bases; bases with no gene match: 6. The CDR3 is made up of 15 amino acids. Germline V lookup: CDR1 SGHRS, CDR2 YFSETQ. Here the CDR3 DNA reads TGCGCCAGCCAACCCGGGACAGCGAACACCGGGGAGCTGTTTTTT. Its translation is CASQPGTANTGELFF.

This clone occurred once. The genes are TRBV30 and TRBJ1-4, with D tentatively TRBD1 (6 bases). Trimming took off 3 bases at V and 5 bases at J, with 13 bases between the two ends. This CDR3 comprises 14 residues. Looked up from germline, CDR1 is GTSNPN and CDR2 is SVGIG (reference sequence). CDR3 sequence: CAWSRDRLNEKLFF. The CDR3 coding sequence is TGTGCCTGGAGCCGCGACAGGTTAAATGAAAAACTGTTTTTT. The variable domain in full, completed from reference TRBV30 and TRBJ1-4, reads SQTIHQWPATLVQPVGSPLSLECTVEGTSNPNLYWYRQAAGRGLQLLFYSVGIGQISSEVPQNLSASRPQDRQFILSSKKLLLSDSGFYLCAWSRDRLNEKLFFGSGTQLSVL.